This is a list of T cell receptor beta chains from one sample in a study of T-cell memory formation after mild COVID-19. In TCRdb, the 5' RACE reads were re-called with MiXCR into one record per CDR3 protein. Among hundreds of thousands of distinct CDR3 sequences listed, 20% to 30% were seen once. Material: PBMCs or a T cell subset sorted from them (not recorded which). All receptors come from an adult woman who had mild COVID-19 (a few samples of this study predate the infection). Cell type and time point are not known. The CDR3 runs from the conserved cysteine through the conserved F or W. The D gene is left open where the match is weak. The listing skips clone size in some rows; elsewhere it reads once, few, many or a size class.

clone size: many; D gene: -; V gene: TRBV5-1; J gene: TRBJ1-2; CDR3 protein: CASSLGANYGYTF; CDR3 DNA: TGCGCCAGCAGCTTGGGGGCTAACTATGGCTACACCTTC
clone size: -; D gene: -; V gene: TRBV6-5; J gene: TRBJ2-2; CDR3 protein: CASSYGTVGELFF; CDR3 DNA: TGTGCCAGCAGTTACGGGACCGTCGGGGAGCTGTTTTTT
clone size: few; D gene: -; V gene: TRBV7-9; J gene: TRBJ2-7; CDR3 protein: CASSLVHGGPSSYEQYF; CDR3 DNA: TGTGCCAGCAGCTTGGTACATGGGGGACCAAGCTCCTACGAGCAGTACTTC
clone size: few; D gene: TRBD1; V gene: TRBV7-2; J gene: TRBJ2-3; CDR3 protein: CASIPWTGTGFYTQYF; CDR3 DNA: TGTGCCAGCATCCCATGGACCGGGACAGGGTTTTACACGCAGTATTTT
clone size: -; D gene: -; V gene: TRBV9; J gene: TRBJ2-5; CDR3 protein: CASSGTGTQYF; CDR3 DNA: TGTGCCAGCAGCGGGACCGGAACCCAGTACTTC
clone size: -; D gene: TRBD1; V gene: TRBV18; J gene: TRBJ2-6; CDR3 protein: CASSGQGATGANVLTF; CDR3 DNA: TGTGCCAGCTCGGGACAGGGGGCTACTGGGGCCAACGTCCTGACTTTC
clone size: -; D gene: TRBD2; V gene: TRBV11-3; J gene: TRBJ2-5; CDR3 protein: CASSPLAGLARQETQYF; CDR3 DNA: TGTGCCAGCAGCCCCCTCGCGGGACTAGCGCGGCAAGAGACCCAGTACTTC
clone size: few; D gene: -; V gene: TRBV20-1; J gene: TRBJ1-6; CDR3 protein: CSASESGGDNSPLHF; CDR3 DNA: TGCAGTGCTAGTGAATCGGGGGGAGATAATTCACCCCTCCACTTT
clone size: few; D gene: TRBD1; V gene: TRBV5-1; J gene: TRBJ1-2; CDR3 protein: CASSPVTGTYGYTF; CDR3 DNA: TGCGCCAGCAGCCCTGTGACAGGGACCTATGGCTACACCTTC
clone size: -; D gene: TRBD1; V gene: TRBV16; J gene: TRBJ2-7; CDR3 protein: CASTRGQGFYEQYF; CDR3 DNA: TGTGCCAGCACCAGGGGACAGGGGTTCTACGAGCAGTACTTC
clone size: few; D gene: TRBD1; V gene: TRBV5-1; J gene: TRBJ1-1; CDR3 protein: CASQQGGTGYRLAFF; CDR3 DNA: TGCGCCAGCCAGCAAGGGGGGACAGGGTATCGACTGGCTTTCTTT
clone size: -; D gene: -; V gene: TRBV5-1; J gene: TRBJ2-7; CDR3 protein: CASSLLEADEQYF; CDR3 DNA: TGCGCCAGCAGCTTGTTGGAGGCAGATGAGCAGTACTTC
clone size: few; D gene: TRBD1; V gene: TRBV12-3/TRBV12-4; J gene: TRBJ1-1; CDR3 protein: CATGDYTEAFF; CDR3 DNA: TGTGCGACAGGGGATTACACTGAAGCTTTCTTT
clone size: -; D gene: TRBD1; V gene: TRBV7-2; J gene: TRBJ1-6; CDR3 protein: CASSSPTGRNSPLHF; CDR3 DNA: TGTGCCAGCAGCTCACCGACAGGGCGTAATTCACCCCTCCACTTT
clone size: few; D gene: TRBD2; V gene: TRBV20-1; J gene: TRBJ2-7; CDR3 protein: CSARRVDRGRDEQYF; CDR3 DNA: TGCAGTGCTAGAAGGGTGGACCGCGGGAGAGACGAGCAGTACTTC